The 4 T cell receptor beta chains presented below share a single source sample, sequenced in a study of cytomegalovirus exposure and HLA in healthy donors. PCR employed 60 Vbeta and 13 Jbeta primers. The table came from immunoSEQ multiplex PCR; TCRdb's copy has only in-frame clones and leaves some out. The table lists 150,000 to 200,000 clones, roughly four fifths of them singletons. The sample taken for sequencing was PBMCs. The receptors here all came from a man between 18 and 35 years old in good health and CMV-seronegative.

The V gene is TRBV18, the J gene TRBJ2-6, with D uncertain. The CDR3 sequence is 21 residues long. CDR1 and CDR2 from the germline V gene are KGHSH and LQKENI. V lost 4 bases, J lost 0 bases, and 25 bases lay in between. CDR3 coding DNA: TGTGCCAGCTCACTTCTAAACACCCCGCCCCTATCGGGCTCTGGGGCCAACGTCCTGACTTTC. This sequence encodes CASSLLNTPPLSGSGANVLTF. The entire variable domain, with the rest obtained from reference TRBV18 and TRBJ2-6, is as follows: NAGVMQNPRHLVRRRGQEARLRCSPMKGHSHVYWYRQLPEEGLKFMVYLQKENIIDESGMPKERFSAEFPKEGPSILRIQQVVRGDSAAYFCASSLLNTPPLSGSGANVLTFGAGSRLTVL.

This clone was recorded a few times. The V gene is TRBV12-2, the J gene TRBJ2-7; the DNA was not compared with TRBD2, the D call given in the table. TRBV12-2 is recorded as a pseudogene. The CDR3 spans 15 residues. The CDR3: CASRLGPGNTYEQYF. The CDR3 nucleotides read TGTGCAAGTCGCTTAGGTCCGGGGAACACCTACGAGCAGTACTTC.

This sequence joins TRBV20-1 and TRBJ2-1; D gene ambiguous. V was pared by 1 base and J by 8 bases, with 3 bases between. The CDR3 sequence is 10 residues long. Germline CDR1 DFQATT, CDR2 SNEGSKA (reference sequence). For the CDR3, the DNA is TGCAGTGCTAGAGTAGATGAGCAGTTCTTC. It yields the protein CSARVDEQFF.

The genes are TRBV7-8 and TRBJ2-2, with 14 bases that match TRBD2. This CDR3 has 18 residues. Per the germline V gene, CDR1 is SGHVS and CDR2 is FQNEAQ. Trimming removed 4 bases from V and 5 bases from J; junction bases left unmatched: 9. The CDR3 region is CASSSPLGLAGVTGELFF. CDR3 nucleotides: TGTGCCAGCAGCTCCCCGCTGGGACTAGCGGGGGTTACCGGGGAGCTGTTTTTT.